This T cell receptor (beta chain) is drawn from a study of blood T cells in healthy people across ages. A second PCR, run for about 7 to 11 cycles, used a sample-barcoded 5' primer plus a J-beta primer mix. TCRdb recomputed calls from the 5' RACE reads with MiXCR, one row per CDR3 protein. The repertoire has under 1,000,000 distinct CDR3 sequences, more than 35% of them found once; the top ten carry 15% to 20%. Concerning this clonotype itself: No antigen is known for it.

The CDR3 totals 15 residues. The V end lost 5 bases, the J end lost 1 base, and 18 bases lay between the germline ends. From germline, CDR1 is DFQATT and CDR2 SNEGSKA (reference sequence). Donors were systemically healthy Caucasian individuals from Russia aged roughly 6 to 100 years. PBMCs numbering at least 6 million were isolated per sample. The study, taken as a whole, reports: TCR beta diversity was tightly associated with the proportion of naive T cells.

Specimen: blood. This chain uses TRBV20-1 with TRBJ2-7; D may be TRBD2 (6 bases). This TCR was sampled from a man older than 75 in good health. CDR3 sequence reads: CSARERRVPSYEQYF. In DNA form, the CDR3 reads TGCAGTGCTCGGGAGCGTAGGGTCCCATCCTACGAGCAGTACTTC.